The TCR beta chain under discussion was sequenced for a study of blood T cell repertoires in COVID-19. The trim removed 4 bases at V and 6 bases at J, leaving 12 bases unmatched. The CDR3 spans 17 residues. The V gene's germline CDR1 is WNHNN and CDR2 SYGVQD (reference sequence). Produced via immunoSEQ multiplex PCR; TCRdb's table is partial and in-frame only. Among about 150,000 clones listed, about 80% were seen once. Individuals drawn from under 30 US areas were about 18 to 90 years old. Recovered Cohort 3 donors showed two negative PCRs, clearance, or symptom resolution. This chain uses TRBV10-1 with TRBJ2-2; 9 positions match TRBD2. The clonotype was recovered from a man aged 50-59 years who had recovered from COVID-19. Sequencing was done on a sample of PBMCs or T cells enriched from blood (not recorded which). This chain's CDR3 is CASSGYSGGIGAGELFF. DNA of the CDR3: TGCGCCAGCAGTGGGTATAGCGGGGGCATCGGGGCCGGGGAGCTGTTTTTT.